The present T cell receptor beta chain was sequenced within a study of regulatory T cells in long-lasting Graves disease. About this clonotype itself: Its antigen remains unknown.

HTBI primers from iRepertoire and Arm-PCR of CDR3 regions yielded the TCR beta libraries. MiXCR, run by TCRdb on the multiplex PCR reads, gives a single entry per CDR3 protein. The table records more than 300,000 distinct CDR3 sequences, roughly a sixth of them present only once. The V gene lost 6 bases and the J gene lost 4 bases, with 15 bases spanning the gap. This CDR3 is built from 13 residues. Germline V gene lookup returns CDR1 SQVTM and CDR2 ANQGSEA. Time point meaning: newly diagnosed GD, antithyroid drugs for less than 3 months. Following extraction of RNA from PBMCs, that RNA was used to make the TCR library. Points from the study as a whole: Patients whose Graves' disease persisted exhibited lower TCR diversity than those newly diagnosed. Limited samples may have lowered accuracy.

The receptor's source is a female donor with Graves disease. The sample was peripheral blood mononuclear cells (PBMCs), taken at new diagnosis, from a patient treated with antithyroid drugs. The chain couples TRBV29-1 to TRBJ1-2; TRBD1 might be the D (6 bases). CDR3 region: CSVPRADSYGYTF. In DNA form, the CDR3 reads TGCAGCGTCCCTCGAGCGGACAGCTATGGCTACACCTTC.